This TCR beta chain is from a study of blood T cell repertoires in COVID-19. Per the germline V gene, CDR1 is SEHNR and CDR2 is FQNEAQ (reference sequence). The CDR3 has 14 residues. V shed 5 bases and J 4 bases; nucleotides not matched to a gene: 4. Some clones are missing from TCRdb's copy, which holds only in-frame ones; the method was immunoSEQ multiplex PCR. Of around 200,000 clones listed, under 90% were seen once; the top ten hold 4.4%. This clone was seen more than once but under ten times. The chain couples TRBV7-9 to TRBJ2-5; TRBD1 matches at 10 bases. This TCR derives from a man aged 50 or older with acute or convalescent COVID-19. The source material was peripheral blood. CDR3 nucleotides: TGTGCCAGCAGCCCGAGGACAGGGGGAGAGACCCAGTACTTC. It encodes CASSPRTGGETQYF.